The 29 T cell receptor beta chains below all came from one sample that was sequenced in a study of blood T cell repertoires in COVID-19. Generated by immunoSEQ multiplex PCR, the TCRdb table keeps only in-frame clones and is missing some. The table has around 160,000 clones, 80% seen once. Sequenced input: peripheral blood. These receptors were collected from a man aged 60 to 69 with active or convalescent COVID-19.

The chain links TRBV7-2 to TRBJ1-2, with D tentatively TRBD1 (5 bases). Trimming removed 1 base from V and 7 bases from J, with 10 bases in between. Looked up from germline, CDR1 is SGHTA and CDR2 is FQGNSA. This CDR3 spans 13 amino acids. The CDR3 bases are TGTGCCAGCAGCTTAGGACAGTTCGCTGGCTACACCTTC. It specifies CASSLGQFAGYTF.

The rearrangement uses TRBV28 and TRBJ2-7; D possibly corresponds to TRBD2 (6 bases). V was cut by 5 bases and J by 3 bases, with 17 bases left in between. Germline V lookup: CDR1 MDHEN, CDR2 SYDVKM. The CDR3 loop spans 15 amino acids. The CDR3 sequence: CASSIPGEAHYEQYF. In nucleotides, the CDR3 is TGTGCCAGCAGTATCCCCGGGGAGGCTCACTACGAGCAGTACTTC. Supplemented by reference TRBV28 and TRBJ2-7, the full variable domain reads DVKVTQSSRYLVKRTGEKVFLECVQDMDHENMFWYRQDPGLGLRLIYFSYDVKMKEKGDIPEGYSVSREKKERFSLILESASTNQTSMYLCASSIPGEAHYEQYFGPGTRLTVT.

In this sample, this clone turned up a few times. The gene calls are TRBV6-5 and TRBJ1-2; unclear D gene. Trimming removed 11 bases from V and 2 bases from J, with 9 bases in between. CDR3 size: 11 residues. CDR1 and CDR2 (germline): MNHEY, SVGAGI. In DNA form, the CDR3 reads TGTGCCTTGTGGGAGAACTATGGCTACACCTTC. Translation gives CALWENYGYTF.

This clone has only a few counts. The rearrangement links TRBV3-1 (or the pseudogene TRBV3-2) to TRBJ2-2; TRBD2 is a possible D gene (7 bases). Germline-derived CDR1 and CDR2 are LGHDT and YNNKEL (reference sequence). The V end lost 4 bases, the J end lost 1 base, and 13 bases lay between the germline ends. CDR3 length: 16 residues. The DNA of the CDR3 is TGTGCCAGCAGCCCGCGGGGGCAGGGGAACACCGGGGAGCTGTTTTTT. This codes for CASSPRGQGNTGELFF.

The chain links TRBV6-5 to TRBJ2-7; 9 positions agree with TRBD1. This CDR3 has 16 residues. V trimming: 0 bases; J trimming: 3 bases; junction bases outside the gene matches: 6. Germline values: CDR1 MNHEY, CDR2 SVGAGI. DNA of the CDR3: TGTGCCAGCAGTTACTCTGGACAGGGGTATGTCTACGAGCAGTACTTC. This sequence encodes CASSYSGQGYVYEQYF.

V and J are TRBV6-5 and TRBJ2-5, with 7 positions matching TRBD1. This CDR3 spans 16 amino acids. The J segment lost 2 bases and the V segment lost 0 bases, leaving 6 bases of the junction unmatched. Germline CDR1 MNHEY, CDR2 SVGAGI. CDR3 amino acids: CASSYSTGFGQETQYF. The CDR3 DNA sequence: TGTGCCAGCAGTTACTCGACAGGGTTTGGACAAGAGACCCAGTACTTC.

V usage is TRBV7-2 and J usage is TRBJ1-2; D is possibly TRBD1 (5 bases). Germline loops: CDR1 SGHTA, CDR2 FQGNSA. V lost 5 bases to trimming and J lost 0 bases, with 16 bases between them. The CDR3 contains 16 residues. CDR3 nucleotides: TGTGCCAGCAGCGGCCTGGGGTCGGGGGCTAACTATGGCTACACCTTC. Translated: CASSGLGSGANYGYTF.

Ten or more counts support this clone. J is TRBJ2-7 and V is TRBV7-3, with 8 bases fitting TRBD2. The CDR3 covers 17 residues. V gave up 2 bases and J gave up 3 bases; unmatched junction bases: 12. Per germline, CDR1 SGHTA and CDR2 FQGTGA. CDR3: CASSLSVAGKPYYEQYF. As DNA, the CDR3 is TGTGCCAGCAGCTTATCGGTAGCGGGGAAGCCTTACTACGAGCAGTACTTC.

This sequence joins TRBV6-5 and TRBJ1-2, with no clear D. The germline gives CDR1 MNHEY, CDR2 SVGAGI. The CDR3 has 13 residues. V was cut by 0 bases and J by 7 bases, with 9 bases left in between. The CDR3: CASSYSSGLGYTF. CDR3 nucleotide sequence: TGTGCCAGCAGTTACTCGAGCGGGCTTGGCTACACCTTC.

In its sample, this clone was seen a few times. The chain recombines TRBV18 with TRBJ1-3; weak D call: TRBD1 (5 bases). This CDR3 region has 16 residues. Germline V gene lookup returns CDR1 KGHSH and CDR2 LQKENI. Trimming stripped 3 bases from V and 2 bases from J, with 14 bases between. The CDR3 reads CASSPSAGVAGNTIYF. The CDR3 DNA reads TGTGCCAGCTCACCGTCAGCGGGGGTAGCTGGAAACACCATATATTTT.

This sequence joins TRBV5-4 and TRBJ2-4, with 16 bases that match TRBD2. The CDR3 spans 20 residues. Germline V gene lookup returns CDR1 SGHNT and CDR2 YYREEE (reference sequence). With V trimmed by 3 bases and J by 1 base, 10 bases remained unmatched. Here the CDR3 DNA reads TGTGCCAGCAGCTCCCCCGGGACTAGCGGGAGGGCCGGGGCCAAAAACATTCAGTACTTC. This encodes CASSSPGTSGRAGAKNIQYF.

The gene calls are TRBV6-6 and TRBJ1-2; no firm D call. Germline V gene sequence: CDR1 MNHNY, CDR2 SVGAGI (reference sequence). The CDR3 is 14 residues long. Trimming took 0 bases from V and 2 from J, leaving 7 bases between them. The CDR3 nucleotides read TGTGCCAGCAGTTACTCACGCCAGAACTATGGCTACACCTTC. Protein: CASSYSRQNYGYTF.

The chain links TRBV4-3 to TRBJ1-5; D may be TRBD1 (6 bases). Germline CDR1 reads LGHNA; CDR2 reads YSLEER. The CDR3 sequence is 17 residues long. Trimming shortened V by 0 bases and J by 3 bases, and 15 bases separated the two germline ends. This chain's CDR3 is CASSQETGRYPNQPQHF. The CDR3 DNA is TGCGCCAGCAGCCAAGAAACAGGGCGATACCCCAATCAGCCCCAGCATTTT.

This rearrangement joins TRBV19 to TRBJ1-2; a weak D match, TRBD1 (6 bases). This CDR3 is built from 13 residues. Trimming left V 5 bases short and J 4 bases short, with 11 bases between. Germline CDR1 reads LNHDA; CDR2 reads SQIVND (reference sequence). The CDR3 DNA reads as TGTGCCAGTAGTCCGGACAGATCCTATGGCTACACCTTC. The encoded protein is CASSPDRSYGYTF.

The chain recombines TRBV3-1 (or the pseudogene TRBV3-2) with TRBJ2-7; 9 bases match TRBD1. The CDR3 runs to 18 residues. The V and J ends lost 4 bases and 2 bases, in that order; junction bases with no gene match: 15. The V gene's germline CDR1 is LGHDT and CDR2 YNNKEL (reference sequence). CDR3: CASSRRRPRRQGAYEQYF. Written as DNA, the CDR3 is TGTGCCAGCAGCCGCCGCCGCCCCCGTAGACAGGGGGCCTACGAGCAGTACTTC.

The chain joins TRBV12-5 to TRBJ1-2; D remains ambiguous. This CDR3 is 13 amino acids long. The V and J ends lost 2 bases and 6 bases respectively, with 10 bases between them. Germline assignment: CDR1 LGHNT and CDR2 FRNRAP. The CDR3 coding sequence is TGTGCTAGTGGTTTGAGCCCCCGGGATGGCTACACCTTC. Residues: CASGLSPRDGYTF.

The gene calls are TRBV7-9 and TRBJ1-2, with D possibly being TRBD1 (6 bases). CDR1 is SEHNR, CDR2 FQNEAQ, per germline (reference sequence). The CDR3 covers 13 residues. Trimming cost V 5 bases and J 2 bases, with 9 bases left between them. CDR3 protein: CASSLQGNYGYTF. CDR3 sequence (DNA): TGTGCCAGCAGCCTGCAGGGGAACTATGGCTACACCTTC.

This clone appeared once. The V and J genes are TRBV5-1 and TRBJ1-4, with a possible D match to TRBD1 (6 bases). This CDR3 has 14 amino acids. V dropped 1 base and J dropped 7 bases, with 11 bases sitting between them. Germline CDR1 reads SGHRS; CDR2 reads YFSETQ. The CDR3 nucleotides are TGCGCCAGCAGCTTGATAGGGGGATCTGAAAAACTGTTTTTT. It encodes CASSLIGGSEKLFF.

This clone was picked up one time. The chain has TRBV4-1 and TRBJ1-6; D is unresolved. CDR1 MGHRA and CDR2 YSYEKL come from the germline V gene. Trimming removed 1 base from V and 10 bases from J, with 11 bases in between. CDR3 length equals 14 residues. CDR3 DNA sequence: TGCGCCAGCAGCCAAGCCTACGCTCGCTCACCCCTCCACTTT. This codes for CASSQAYARSPLHF.

CDR3 protein: CASSSDRGTETQYF. DNA for the CDR3: TGTGCCAGCAGTTCGGACAGGGGAACAGAGACCCAGTACTTC. The rearrangement links TRBV28 to TRBJ2-5, with 9 nucleotides matching TRBD1. The V gene's germline CDR1 is MDHEN and CDR2 SYDVKM. The CDR3 totals 14 residues. The V segment lost 4 bases and the J segment 4 bases; nucleotides outside the gene matches: 4.

The chain uses TRBV18 and TRBJ1-3; no definite D call. The germline V and J ends were trimmed by 1 base and 0 bases, with 10 bases remaining between them. Germline CDR1 is KGHSH and CDR2 is LQKENI. The CDR3 consists of 16 residues. The chain's CDR3 is CASSPREGYSGNTIYF. The CDR3 nucleotides read TGTGCCAGCTCACCACGGGAGGGTTACTCTGGAAACACCATATATTTT.

The V gene is TRBV2, the J gene TRBJ1-2; TRBD1 aligns across 7 bases. In germline, CDR1 is SNHLY, CDR2 FYNNEI. CDR3 length equals 12 residues. V trimming: 2 bases; J trimming: 6 bases; junction bases outside the gene matches: 0. The DNA for the CDR3 is TGTGCCAGCAGTGAACAGGGGGATGGCTACACCTTC. The encoded protein is CASSEQGDGYTF.

This chain connects TRBV5-1 to TRBJ2-1, with D tentatively TRBD1 (6 bases). V dropped 3 bases and J dropped 4 bases, with 11 bases sitting between them. The CDR3 loop spans 14 amino acids. Germline values: CDR1 SGHRS, CDR2 YFSETQ. The CDR3 protein is CASSSAGAYNEQFF. The CDR3 DNA reads as TGCGCCAGCAGCTCGGCAGGGGCGTACAATGAGCAGTTCTTC.

This chain uses TRBV5-4 with TRBJ1-1; 7 positions match TRBD1. The germline gives CDR1 SGHNT, CDR2 YYREEE (reference sequence). CDR3 length: 14 amino acids. V trimming: 6 bases; J trimming: 4 bases; junction bases outside the gene matches: 9. In DNA form, the CDR3 reads TGTGCCAGCACCCAGGGGGGCCCGGCCACTGAAGCTTTCTTT. Amino acids: CASTQGGPATEAFF. Drawing the rest from reference TRBV5-4 and TRBJ1-1, the complete variable domain is ETGVTQSPTHLIKTRGQQVTLRCSSQSGHNTVSWYQQALGQGPQFIFQYYREEENGRGNFPPRFSGLQFPNYSSELNVNALELDDSALYLCASTQGGPATEAFFGQGTRLTVV.

The V gene is TRBV28, the J gene TRBJ2-3; possible D gene TRBD2, 6 bases. The V end was cut by 7 bases, the J end by 3 bases, with 14 bases between. CDR1 MDHEN and CDR2 SYDVKM come from the germline V gene. This CDR3 is 14 amino acids long. The CDR3 here is CASKERRVTDTQYF. The CDR3 DNA follows: TGTGCCAGCAAGGAACGGAGGGTGACAGATACGCAGTATTTT.

A few counts support this clone. V usage is TRBV20-1 and J usage is TRBJ1-2; D is uncertain. The CDR3 runs 13 residues. CDR1 is DFQATT, CDR2 SNEGSKA, per germline (reference sequence). The V gene lost 3 bases and the J gene lost 4 bases, with 12 bases spanning the gap. The DNA for the CDR3 is TGCAGTGCTAGTTCGCCGGGAGGCTATGGCTACACCTTC. Translating it yields CSASSPGGYGYTF.

Only one count was recorded for this clone. This sequence joins TRBV7-2 and TRBJ2-4; no clear D. The V gene lost 5 bases and the J gene lost 0 bases, with 14 bases spanning the gap. This CDR3 spans 16 amino acids. The V gene's germline CDR1 is SGHTA and CDR2 FQGNSA. CDR3 region: CASSRTVQVAKNIQYF. The CDR3 DNA follows: TGTGCCAGCAGCCGCACTGTGCAGGTAGCCAAAAACATTCAGTACTTC.

This chain joins TRBV18 and TRBJ1-4, with 9 positions matching TRBD1. Germline V lookup: CDR1 KGHSH, CDR2 LQKENI. This CDR3 contains 14 residues. V was clipped by 6 bases and J by 6 bases; unmatched bases: 5. This chain's CDR3 is CASSGQGGYEKLFF. The CDR3 DNA follows: TGTGCCAGCTCGGGACAGGGAGGATATGAAAAACTGTTTTTT.

V is TRBV28 and J is TRBJ2-2; the D gene is possibly TRBD1 (6 bases). V lost 11 bases, J lost 3 bases, and 13 bases lay in between. CDR1 is MDHEN, CDR2 SYDVKM, per germline. This CDR3 has 13 residues. CDR3 coding DNA: TGTGCCGTCGGACAGTTTTACACCGGGGAGCTGTTTTTT. It is translated as CAVGQFYTGELFF. The full variable domain, in which reference TRBV28 and TRBJ2-2 provide the parts outside the CDR3, is DVKVTQSSRYLVKRTGEKVFLECVQDMDHENMFWYRQDPGLGLRLIYFSYDVKMKEKGDIPEGYSVSREKKERFSLILESASTNQTSMYLCAVGQFYTGELFFGEGSRLTVL.